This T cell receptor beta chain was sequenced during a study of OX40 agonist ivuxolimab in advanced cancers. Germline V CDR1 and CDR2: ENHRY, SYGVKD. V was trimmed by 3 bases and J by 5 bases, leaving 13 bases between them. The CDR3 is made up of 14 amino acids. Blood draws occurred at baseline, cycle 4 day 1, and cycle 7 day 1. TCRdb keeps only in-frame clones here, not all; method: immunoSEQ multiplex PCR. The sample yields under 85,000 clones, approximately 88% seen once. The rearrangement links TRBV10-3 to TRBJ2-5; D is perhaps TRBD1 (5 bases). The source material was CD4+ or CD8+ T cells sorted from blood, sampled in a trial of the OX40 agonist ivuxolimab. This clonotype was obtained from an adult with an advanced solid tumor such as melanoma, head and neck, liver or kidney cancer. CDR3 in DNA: TGTGCCATCAGTGAAGATGGGGCCGGGGAGACCCAGTACTTC. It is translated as CAISEDGAGETQYF.